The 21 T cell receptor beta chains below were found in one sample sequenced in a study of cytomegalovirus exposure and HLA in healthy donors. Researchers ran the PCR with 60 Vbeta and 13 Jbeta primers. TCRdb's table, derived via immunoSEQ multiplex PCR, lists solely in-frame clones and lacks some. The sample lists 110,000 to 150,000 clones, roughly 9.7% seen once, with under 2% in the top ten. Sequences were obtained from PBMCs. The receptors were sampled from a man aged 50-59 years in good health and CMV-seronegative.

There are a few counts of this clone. CDR3 coding DNA: TGTGCCAGCAGCCAATGGCGGGGTAGCACAGATACGCAGTATTTT. Its translation is CASSQWRGSTDTQYF. The V call is TRBV14, the J call TRBJ2-3, with D tentatively TRBD2 (6 bases). CDR3 length: 15 residues. Between the trimmed V and J ends, which lost 2 bases and 0 bases, there was a span of 9 bases. Germline CDR1 is SGHDN and CDR2 is FVKESK.

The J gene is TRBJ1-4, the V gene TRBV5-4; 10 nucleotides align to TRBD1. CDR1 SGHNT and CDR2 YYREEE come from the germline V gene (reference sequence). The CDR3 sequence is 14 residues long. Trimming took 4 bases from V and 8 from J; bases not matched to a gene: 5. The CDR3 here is CASSRDRGDEKLFF. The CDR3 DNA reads TGTGCCAGCAGCCGGGACAGGGGCGACGAAAAACTGTTTTTT.

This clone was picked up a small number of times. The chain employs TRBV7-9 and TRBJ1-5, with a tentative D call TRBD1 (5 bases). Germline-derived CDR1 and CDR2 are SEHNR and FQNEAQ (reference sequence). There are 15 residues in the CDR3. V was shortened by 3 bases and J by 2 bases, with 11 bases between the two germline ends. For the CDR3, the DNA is TGTGCCAGCAGCTTGGCAGGGCTGGGCAATCAGCCCCAGCATTTT. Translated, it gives CASSLAGLGNQPQHF.

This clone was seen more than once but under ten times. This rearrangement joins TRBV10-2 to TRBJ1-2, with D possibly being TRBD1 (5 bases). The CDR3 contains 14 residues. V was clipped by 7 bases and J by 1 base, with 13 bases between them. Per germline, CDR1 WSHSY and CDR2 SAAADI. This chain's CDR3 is CASTPSGDNYGYTF. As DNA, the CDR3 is TGCGCCAGCACTCCCTCGGGGGATAACTATGGCTACACCTTC.

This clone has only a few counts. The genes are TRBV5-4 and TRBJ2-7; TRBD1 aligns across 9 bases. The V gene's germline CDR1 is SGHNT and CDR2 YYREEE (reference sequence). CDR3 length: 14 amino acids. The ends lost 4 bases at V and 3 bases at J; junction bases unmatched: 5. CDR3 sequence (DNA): TGTGCCAGCAGCGGCCAGGGACAGGGCTACGAGCAGTACTTC. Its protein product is CASSGQGQGYEQYF.

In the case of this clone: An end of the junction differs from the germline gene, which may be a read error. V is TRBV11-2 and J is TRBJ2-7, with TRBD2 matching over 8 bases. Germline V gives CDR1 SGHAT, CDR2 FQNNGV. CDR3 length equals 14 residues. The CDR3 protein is CAGSSLAGGDEQYF. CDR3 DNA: TGTGCCGGCAGCTCCCTAGCGGGTGGGGACGAGCAGTACTTC.

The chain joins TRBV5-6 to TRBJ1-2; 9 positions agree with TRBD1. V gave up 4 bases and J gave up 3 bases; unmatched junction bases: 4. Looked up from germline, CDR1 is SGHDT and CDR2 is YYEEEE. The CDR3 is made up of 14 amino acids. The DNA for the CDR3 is TGTGCCAGCAGCGAAGACAGGGGGTACTATGGCTACACCTTC. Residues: CASSEDRGYYGYTF. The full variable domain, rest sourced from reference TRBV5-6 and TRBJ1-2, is DAGVTQSPTHLIKTRGQQVTLRCSPKSGHDTVSWYQQALGQGPQFIFQYYEEEERQRGNFPDRFSGHQFPNYSSELNVNALLLGDSALYLCASSEDRGYYGYTFGSGTRLTVV.

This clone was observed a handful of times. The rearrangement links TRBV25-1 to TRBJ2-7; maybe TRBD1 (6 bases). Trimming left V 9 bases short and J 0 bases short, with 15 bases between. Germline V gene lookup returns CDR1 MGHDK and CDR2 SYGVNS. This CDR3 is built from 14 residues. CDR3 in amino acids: CASQGQQLSYEQYF. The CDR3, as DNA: TGTGCCAGTCAGGGACAACAACTCTCCTACGAGCAGTACTTC.

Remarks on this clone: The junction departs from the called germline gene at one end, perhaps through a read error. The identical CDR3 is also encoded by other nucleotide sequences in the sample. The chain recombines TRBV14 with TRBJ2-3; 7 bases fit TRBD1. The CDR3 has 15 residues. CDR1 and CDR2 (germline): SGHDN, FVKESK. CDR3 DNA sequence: TGTGCCAGCAGCGAAGACAGGGTAAGGACAGATACGCAGTATTTT. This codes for CASSEDRVRTDTQYF.

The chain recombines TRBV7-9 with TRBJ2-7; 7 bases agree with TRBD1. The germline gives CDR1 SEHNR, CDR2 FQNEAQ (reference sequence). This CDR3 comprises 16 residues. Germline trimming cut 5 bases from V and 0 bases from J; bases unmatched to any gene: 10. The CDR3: CASSPGDRWSSYEQYF. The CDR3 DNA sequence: TGTGCCAGCAGCCCAGGGGACAGATGGAGCTCCTACGAGCAGTACTTC.

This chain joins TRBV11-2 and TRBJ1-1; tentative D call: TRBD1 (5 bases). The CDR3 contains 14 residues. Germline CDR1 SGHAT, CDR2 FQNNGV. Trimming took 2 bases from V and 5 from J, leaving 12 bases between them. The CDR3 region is CASSLTEGLTEAFF. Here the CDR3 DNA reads TGTGCCAGCAGCTTAACAGAGGGACTAACTGAAGCTTTCTTT.

CDR3 protein: CASSIVIGQGSNQPQHF. The CDR3 nucleotides are TGTGCCAGTAGTATAGTTATAGGCCAGGGCAGCAATCAGCCCCAGCATTTT. This sequence joins TRBV19 and TRBJ1-5, with D perhaps TRBD1 (5 bases). Per the germline V gene, CDR1 is LNHDA and CDR2 is SQIVND (reference sequence). CDR3 size: 17 residues. V lost 1 base to trimming and J lost 1 base, with 14 bases between them.

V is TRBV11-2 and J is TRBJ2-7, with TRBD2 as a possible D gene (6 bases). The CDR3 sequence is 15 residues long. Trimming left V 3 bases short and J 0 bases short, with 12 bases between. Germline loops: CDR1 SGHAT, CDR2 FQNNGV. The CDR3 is CASSFGRRNSYEQYF. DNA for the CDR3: TGTGCCAGCAGCTTTGGGAGGCGGAACTCCTACGAGCAGTACTTC.

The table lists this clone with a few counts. CDR3 amino acids: CASSPLREETQYF. CDR3 nucleotide sequence: TGTGCCAGCTCACCCCTCAGGGAAGAGACCCAGTACTTC. This rearrangement joins TRBV18 to TRBJ2-5; D may be TRBD1 (5 bases). The CDR3 has 13 amino acids. The ends were cut back, 3 bases at V and 3 bases at J, with 8 bases in the middle. Germline V CDR1 and CDR2: KGHSH, LQKENI.

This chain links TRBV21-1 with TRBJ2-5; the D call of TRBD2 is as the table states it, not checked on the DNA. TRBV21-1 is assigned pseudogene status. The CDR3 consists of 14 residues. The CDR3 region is CAKGGLAGRETQYF. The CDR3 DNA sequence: TGTGCCAAGGGGGGACTAGCGGGGAGGGAGACCCAGTACTTC.

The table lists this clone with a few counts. The CDR3 region is CASSETGEDYGYTF. In nucleotides, the CDR3 is TGTGCCAGCAGTGAGACAGGGGAGGACTATGGCTACACCTTC. The V and J genes are TRBV6-1 and TRBJ1-2; TRBD1 aligns across 8 bases. The V and J ends lost 3 bases and 3 bases, in that order; junction bases with no gene match: 3. Germline loops: CDR1 MNHNS, CDR2 SASEGT. The CDR3 length is 14 residues.

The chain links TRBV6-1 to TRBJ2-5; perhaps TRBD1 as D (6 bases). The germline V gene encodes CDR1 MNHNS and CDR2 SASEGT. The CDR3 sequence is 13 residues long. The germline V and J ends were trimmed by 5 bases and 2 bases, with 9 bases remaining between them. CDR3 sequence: CASSKGQQETQYF. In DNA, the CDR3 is TGTGCCAGCAGTAAAGGACAGCAAGAGACCCAGTACTTC.

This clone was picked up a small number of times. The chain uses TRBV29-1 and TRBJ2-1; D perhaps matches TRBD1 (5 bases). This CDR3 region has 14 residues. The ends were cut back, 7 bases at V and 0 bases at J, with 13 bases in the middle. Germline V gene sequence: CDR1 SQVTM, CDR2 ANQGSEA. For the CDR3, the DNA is TGCAGCGCTGATGGGGCAATCTCCTACAATGAGCAGTTCTTC. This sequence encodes CSADGAISYNEQFF.

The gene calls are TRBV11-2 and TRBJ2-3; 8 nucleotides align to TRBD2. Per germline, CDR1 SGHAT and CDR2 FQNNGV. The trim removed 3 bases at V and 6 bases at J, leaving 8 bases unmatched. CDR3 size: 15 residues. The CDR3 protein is CASSFAAGVSDTQYF. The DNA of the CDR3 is TGTGCCAGCAGCTTTGCAGCGGGAGTCTCCGATACGCAGTATTTT.

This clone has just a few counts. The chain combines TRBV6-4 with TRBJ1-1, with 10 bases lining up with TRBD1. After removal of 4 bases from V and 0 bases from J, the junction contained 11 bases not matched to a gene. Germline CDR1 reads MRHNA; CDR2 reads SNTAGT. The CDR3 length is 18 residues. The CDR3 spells CASSAASGTGALNTEAFF. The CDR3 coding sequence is TGTGCCAGCAGTGCAGCCTCGGGGACAGGGGCCTTGAACACTGAAGCTTTCTTT.

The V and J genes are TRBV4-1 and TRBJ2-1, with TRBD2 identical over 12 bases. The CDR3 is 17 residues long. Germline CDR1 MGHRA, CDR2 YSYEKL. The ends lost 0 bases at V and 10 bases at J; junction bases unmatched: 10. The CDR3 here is CASSQDRASGGAFEQFF. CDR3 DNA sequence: TGCGCCAGCAGCCAAGATAGGGCTAGCGGGGGGGCGTTCGAGCAGTTCTTC.